What follows are 22 T cell receptor beta chains derived from one specimen sequenced in a study of T cell responses to AZD1222 COVID-19 vaccine (dated by TCRdb to the early 2020s). The label giving this sample's time point can be read as: baseline before first vaccination. The library relied on the immunoSEQ multiplex PCR assay. Drawn from immuneACCESS, this table holds only the in-frame rearrangements with V and J called that TCRdb kept. Clones are partly lost; checked studies trace under half to an unresolved V gene and leave the rest unexplained. The table for this sample lists 140,000 to 150,000 clones; about 90% of them were counted only once. 5.2% of the sample is held by the ten biggest clonotypes. The sequencing here drew on peripheral blood, taken on day 0 of AZD1222 vaccination. These receptors came from an adult in good health.

The CDR3 sequence: CASSLGSGSEQFF. CDR3 sequence (DNA): TGTGCCAGCAGTTTGGGTAGCGGCAGTGAGCAGTTCTTC. The rearrangement uses TRBV12-3 or TRBV12-4 and TRBJ2-1, with D possibly being TRBD2 (6 bases). Trimming left V 3 bases short and J 9 bases short, with 12 bases between. There are 13 residues in the CDR3.

This chain uses TRBV19 with TRBJ1-1; no definite D call. V lost 1 base, J lost 11 bases, and 14 bases lay in between. This CDR3 is 13 amino acids long. CDR1 LNHDA and CDR2 SQIVND come from the germline V gene (reference sequence). This CDR3 is CASSIGSERRAFF. The CDR3 nucleotides are TGTGCCAGTAGTATAGGTTCGGAAAGGAGGGCTTTCTTT.

V usage is TRBV14 and J usage is TRBJ2-2; the D gene is possibly TRBD2 (5 bases). Germline CDR1 SGHDN, CDR2 FVKESK. The CDR3 length is 16 residues. V lost 1 base and J lost 2, with 11 bases in between. The CDR3 spells CASSQVSRENTGELFF. The CDR3 nucleotides are TGTGCCAGCAGCCAAGTTTCCCGGGAAAACACCGGGGAGCTGTTTTTT.

The V and J genes are TRBV2 and TRBJ2-2, with 8 nucleotides matching TRBD2. The CDR3 length is 15 residues. Trimming took 7 bases from V and 6 from J; bases not matched to a gene: 10. The germline gives CDR1 SNHLY, CDR2 FYNNEI. CDR3 loop: CASTIRTSTPGELFF. CDR3 coding DNA: TGTGCCAGCACTATCCGGACTAGCACACCCGGGGAGCTGTTTTTT. Together with reference TRBV2 and TRBJ2-2, the CDR3 gives the full variable domain: EPEVTQTPSHQVTQMGQEVILRCVPISNHLYFYWYRQILGQKVEFLVSFYNNEISEKSEIFDDQFSVERPDGSNFTLKIRSTKLEDSAMYFCASTIRTSTPGELFFGEGSRLTVL.

The rearrangement links TRBV3-1 (or the pseudogene TRBV3-2) to TRBJ2-1, with 8 nucleotides matching TRBD1. From germline, CDR1 is LGHDT and CDR2 YNNKEL (reference sequence). Trimming took 7 bases from V and 2 from J; bases not matched to a gene: 13. The CDR3 loop spans 17 amino acids. The CDR3 bases are TGTGCCAGCACCCATCACGGAGCAGGGGGCGCCTACAATGAGCAGTTCTTC. Translating gives CASTHHGAGGAYNEQFF.

This clone was counted once. The chain is built from TRBV18 and TRBJ2-7, with 7 positions matching TRBD1. The CDR3 totals 14 residues. V gave up 6 bases and J gave up 0 bases; unmatched junction bases: 5. From germline, CDR1 is KGHSH and CDR2 LQKENI. CDR3 sequence: CASSLRTGSYEQYF. The CDR3, as DNA: TGTGCCAGCTCTTTGAGGACAGGCTCCTACGAGCAGTACTTC.

The rearrangement joins TRBV3-1 (or the pseudogene TRBV3-2) to TRBJ1-1; TRBD1 aligns across 9 bases. Losses at the gene ends were 5 bases for V and 4 bases for J; bases not matched to a gene: 5. The CDR3 length is 14 residues. Germline V gene data show CDR1 as LGHDT and CDR2 as YNNKEL (reference sequence). The CDR3 DNA is TGTGCCAGCAGCGCTCTACAGGGGGCCACTGAAGCTTTCTTT. It specifies CASSALQGATEAFF.

The rearrangement joins TRBV7-2 to TRBJ2-5; the D is unclear. Between the trimmed V and J ends, which lost 2 bases and 4 bases, there was a span of 8 bases. The CDR3 consists of 13 residues. CDR1 and CDR2 from the germline V gene are SGHTA and FQGNSA. The CDR3 region is CASSLFPGETQYF. CDR3 nucleotides: TGTGCCAGCAGCTTATTCCCAGGAGAGACCCAGTACTTC.

The chain combines TRBV7-8 with TRBJ1-5, with a possible D match to TRBD1 (5 bases). This CDR3 has 12 amino acids. Per the germline V gene, CDR1 is SGHVS and CDR2 is FQNEAQ. Trimming cost V 9 bases and J 5 bases, with 11 bases left between them. CDR3 DNA: TGTGCCAGTGCTTGGGGGGATCAGCCCCAGCATTTT. This encodes CASAWGDQPQHF.

The V call is TRBV4-1, the J call TRBJ1-6; TRBD1 is a possible D gene (6 bases). Trimming removed 1 base at V and 9 bases at J, with 13 bases between. Germline values: CDR1 MGHRA, CDR2 YSYEKL. The CDR3 spans 15 residues. CDR3 residues: CASSQGGGRASPLHF. DNA of the CDR3: TGCGCCAGCAGCCAAGGTGGGGGCAGGGCTTCACCCCTCCACTTT.

V gene TRBV12-3 or TRBV12-4 combines with J gene TRBJ1-5; a possible D gene is TRBD1 (5 bases). The ends were cut back, 6 bases at V and 5 bases at J, with 11 bases in the middle. CDR3 length equals 13 residues. CDR3 DNA: TGTGCCAGCAGAAGACAGTCCCATCAGCCCCAGCATTTT. This sequence encodes CASRRQSHQPQHF.

The chain carries TRBV6-1 and TRBJ1-6; no firm D call. Deletions cut 0 bases from V and 0 bases from J, with 12 bases between. Per the germline V gene, CDR1 is MNHNS and CDR2 is SASEGT. The CDR3 length is 18 residues. CDR3 region: CASSEAIWASSYNSPLHF. The CDR3 coding sequence is TGTGCCAGCAGTGAAGCGATATGGGCGAGCTCCTATAATTCACCCCTCCACTTT.

This clone occurred once. This sequence joins TRBV6-6 and TRBJ2-7; tentatively, D is TRBD1 (6 bases). Between the trimmed V and J ends, which lost 6 bases and 3 bases, there was a span of 18 bases. From germline, CDR1 is MNHNY and CDR2 SVGAGI (reference sequence). This CDR3 contains 15 residues. The CDR3 is CASSAISGTNYEQYF. The CDR3 DNA reads as TGTGCCAGCAGCGCAATCTCCGGGACAAACTACGAGCAGTACTTC.

This clone was found once. CDR3 DNA sequence: TGCGCCAGCAGCCAAGATAGGGGTGACACTGAAGCTTTCTTT. This codes for CASSQDRGDTEAFF. The gene calls are TRBV4-1 and TRBJ1-1; D is perhaps TRBD1 (5 bases). Deletions cut 0 bases from V and 3 bases from J, with 8 bases between. The CDR3 loop spans 14 amino acids. Looked up from germline, CDR1 is MGHRA and CDR2 is YSYEKL.

V is TRBV3-1 (or the pseudogene TRBV3-2) and J is TRBJ1-2, with 7 positions matching TRBD1. CDR3 length equals 12 residues. Germline V gene data show CDR1 as LGHDT and CDR2 as YNNKEL (reference sequence). V shed 5 bases and J 6 bases; nucleotides not matched to a gene: 3. The CDR3 region is CASSLQGDGYTF. In DNA, the CDR3 is TGTGCCAGCAGCTTGCAGGGGGATGGCTACACCTTC.

The chain carries TRBV5-1 and TRBJ2-7; TRBD1 might be the D (6 bases). Germline CDR1 is SGHRS and CDR2 is YFSETQ. The CDR3 has 15 residues. V lost 0 bases and J 5 bases, leaving 15 bases between the germline ends. This chain's CDR3 is CASSLVHRDSHEQYF. The CDR3 coding sequence is TGCGCCAGCAGCTTGGTTCACAGGGATTCCCACGAGCAGTACTTC.

This clone was seen only once. The chain joins TRBV10-2 to TRBJ2-2; 13 nucleotides agree with TRBD2. The CDR3 has 19 residues. From germline, CDR1 is WSHSY and CDR2 SAAADI. The V gene end was trimmed by 4 bases and the J gene end by 5 bases; junction bases not matched to a gene: 13. The CDR3 DNA is TGCGCCAGCAGTGCAGCACGGACTAGCGGGGGACCGGGGACCGGGGAGCTGTTTTTT. Translation: CASSAARTSGGPGTGELFF.

The rearrangement joins TRBV2 to TRBJ1-2; no clear D. V was shortened by 7 bases and J by 2 bases, with 8 bases between the two germline ends. CDR1 and CDR2 (germline): SNHLY, FYNNEI. The CDR3 sequence is 12 residues long. CDR3 sequence reads: CASIEENYGYTF. DNA of the CDR3: TGTGCCAGCATAGAGGAGAACTATGGCTACACCTTC.

This clone has a handful of counts. This chain connects TRBV3-1 (or the pseudogene TRBV3-2) to TRBJ2-7; 9 bases match TRBD2. V shed 1 base, J shed 1 base, and the junction held 5 bases outside the gene matches. Germline CDR1 reads LGHDT; CDR2 reads YNNKEL (reference sequence). This CDR3 is 16 amino acids long. CDR3 sequence (DNA): TGTGCCAGCAGCCAAGGGCTAGCGGGATCATCCTACGAGCAGTACTTC. Translated: CASSQGLAGSSYEQYF.

The CDR3 region has the DNA TGTGCCAGCAGTGAGATTCTCGGGACAGGGAATGAAGCTTTCTTT. This encodes CASSEILGTGNEAFF. The chain recombines TRBV6-1 with TRBJ1-1; 9 nucleotides line up with TRBD1. Germline V lookup: CDR1 MNHNS, CDR2 SASEGT. There are 15 residues in the CDR3. J was trimmed by 7 bases and V by 3 bases; bases with no gene match: 9.

The chain recombines TRBV10-3 with TRBJ1-6; 8 bases are a match to TRBD1. Trimming cost V 11 bases and J 0 bases; bases outside gene matches: 9. Germline CDR1 is ENHRY and CDR2 is SYGVKD. The CDR3 runs 16 residues. The CDR3 loop reads CASRTGLTSYNSPLHF. The CDR3 bases are TGTGCCTCACGGACAGGGCTCACCTCCTATAATTCACCCCTCCACTTT.

The chain joins TRBV6-5 to TRBJ1-1, with 9 positions matching TRBD1. The CDR3 totals 15 residues. Germline V gives CDR1 MNHEY, CDR2 SVGAGI. The ends lost 6 bases at V and 7 bases at J; junction bases unmatched: 12. Here the CDR3 DNA reads TGTGCCAGCAGCTCTAGGGTGGGACAGGGCCGTGAAGCTTTCTTT. Translating it yields CASSSRVGQGREAFF.